A selection of T cell receptor beta chains follows, all from one sample in a study of shared clonotypes between healthy human individuals. Sequencing used immunoSEQ multiplex PCR; TCRdb keeps in-frame clones, though not all of them. The data contain around 980,000 clones, around 78% of them singletons. Sequencing was done on a sample of memory CD4+ T cells from PBMCs. The receptors shown here come from a man aged 18 to 29 in good health. Some clones in this sample may be carry-over from other donors' samples. Both conserved end residues are part of each CDR3. D genes are given only for firm matches.

CDR3nt,CDR3aa,j_gene,d_gene,v_gene
TGTGCCAGCAGCGTAGTAGGGGCCCTAGTCACCGGGGAGCTGTTTTTT,CASSVVGALVTGELFF,TRBJ2-2,.,TRBV9
TGTGCCAGCAGCCTTGACAGGAACTCCTACAATGAGCAGTTCTTC,CASSLDRNSYNEQFF,TRBJ2-1,.,TRBV7-3
TGTGCCAGCAGCTCCCCAGCGGGAGGGTCCTACAATGAGCAGTTCTTC,CASSSPAGGSYNEQFF,TRBJ2-1,TRBD2,TRBV7-6
TGCAGTGCTAGAGATCAGGGTCTAGCTTTCTTT,CSARDQGLAFF,TRBJ1-1,.,TRBV20-1
TGTGCCAGCACCACGGGCCGGGAAGCTTTCTTT,CASTTGREAFF,TRBJ1-1,.,TRBV28
TGCGCCAGCAGCCAAGCCTGGGGGCAGGGTGAGCAGTTCTTC,CASSQAWGQGEQFF,TRBJ2-1,.,TRBV4-1
TGTGCCAGCAGCAGGGACAAGAACACTGAAGCTTTCTTT,CASSRDKNTEAFF,TRBJ1-1,.,TRBV7-9
TGCGCCAGCAGCGTCGGGACCGACGGGACCCAGTACTTC,CASSVGTDGTQYF,TRBJ2-5,.,TRBV5-1
TGTGCCAGTAGAAGGACAGGAGCGAACACTGAAGCTTTCTTT,CASRRTGANTEAFF,TRBJ1-1,TRBD1,TRBV19
TGTGCTAGTGGTTGGGGGGACAGGGAGGTTAATGGCTACACCTTC,CASGWGDREVNGYTF,TRBJ1-2,TRBD1,TRBV12-5
TGTGCCAGCAGCGCTGGGGAGGGACAGTTTTATGGCTACACCTTC,CASSAGEGQFYGYTF,TRBJ1-2,TRBD1,TRBV9
TGTGCCAGCAGCGATTCTTACAGGTCCTACGAGCAGTACTTC,CASSDSYRSYEQYF,TRBJ2-7,.,TRBV9
TGTGCCATCAGTGAAAGCGGGAGAACCTACAATGAGCAGTTCTTC,CAISESGRTYNEQFF,TRBJ2-1,TRBD2,TRBV10-3
TGCAGCGTTGATTCTTTAGACAGCACAGATACGCAGTATTTT,CSVDSLDSTDTQYF,TRBJ2-3,.,TRBV29-1
TGTGCCAGCAGTTTCGGGCTAGCGGGAGGCCCGGGGGGGGAGCTGTTTTTT,CASSFGLAGGPGGELFF,TRBJ2-2,TRBD2,TRBV27
TGTGCCAGCAGCTTTTTTGACAGGTCGACTGCTGGCTACACCTTC,CASSFFDRSTAGYTF,TRBJ1-2,.,TRBV28
TGCGCCAGCAGCCCAGGACTAGCGGGAGTGTGGGAGCAGTACTTC,CASSPGLAGVWEQYF,TRBJ2-7,TRBD2,TRBV5-1